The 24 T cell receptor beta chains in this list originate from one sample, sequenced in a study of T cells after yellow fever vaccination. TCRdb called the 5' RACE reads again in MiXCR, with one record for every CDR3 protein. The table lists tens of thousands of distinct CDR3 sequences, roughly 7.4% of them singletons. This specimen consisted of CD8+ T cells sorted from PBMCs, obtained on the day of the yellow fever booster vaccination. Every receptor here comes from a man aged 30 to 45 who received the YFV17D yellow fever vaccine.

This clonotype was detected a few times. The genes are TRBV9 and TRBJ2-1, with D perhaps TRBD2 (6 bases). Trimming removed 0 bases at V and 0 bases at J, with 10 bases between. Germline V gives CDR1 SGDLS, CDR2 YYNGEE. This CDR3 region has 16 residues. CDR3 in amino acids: CASSVGEASSYNEQFF. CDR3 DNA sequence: TGTGCCAGCAGCGTAGGGGAGGCTAGCTCCTACAATGAGCAGTTCTTC.

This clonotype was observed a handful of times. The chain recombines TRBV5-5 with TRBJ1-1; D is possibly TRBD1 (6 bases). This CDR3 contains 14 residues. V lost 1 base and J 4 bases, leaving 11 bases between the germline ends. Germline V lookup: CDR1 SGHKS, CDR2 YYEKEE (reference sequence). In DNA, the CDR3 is TGTGCCAGCAGCTTGACAGGGACGGGCACTGAAGCTTTCTTT. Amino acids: CASSLTGTGTEAFF.

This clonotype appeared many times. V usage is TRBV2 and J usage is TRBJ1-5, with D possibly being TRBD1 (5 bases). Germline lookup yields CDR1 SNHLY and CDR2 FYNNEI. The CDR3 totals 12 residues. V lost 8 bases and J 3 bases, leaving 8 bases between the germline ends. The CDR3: CASGGNNQPQHF. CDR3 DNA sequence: TGTGCCAGCGGGGGAAACAATCAGCCCCAGCATTTT. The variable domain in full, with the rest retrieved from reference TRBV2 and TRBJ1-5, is EPEVTQTPSHQVTQMGQEVILRCVPISNHLYFYWYRQILGQKVEFLVSFYNNEISEKSEIFDDQFSVERPDGSNFTLKIRSTKLEDSAMYFCASGGNNQPQHFGDGTRLSIL.

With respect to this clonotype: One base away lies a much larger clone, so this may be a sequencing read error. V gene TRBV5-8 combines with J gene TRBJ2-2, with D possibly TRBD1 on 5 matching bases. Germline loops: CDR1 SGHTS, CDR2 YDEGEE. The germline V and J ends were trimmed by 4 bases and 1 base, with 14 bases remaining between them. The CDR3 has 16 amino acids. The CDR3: CASSPGIVKNTGELFF. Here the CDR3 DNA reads TGTGCCAGCAGCCCAGGGATAGTAAAGAACACCGGGGAGCTGTTTTTT.

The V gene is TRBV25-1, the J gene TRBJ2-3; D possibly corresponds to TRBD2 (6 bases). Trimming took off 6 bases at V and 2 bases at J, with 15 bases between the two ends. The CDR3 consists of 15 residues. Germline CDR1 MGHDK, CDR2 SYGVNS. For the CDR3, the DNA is TGTGCCAGCAGGGGGATAGCGGACCACACAGATACGCAGTATTTT. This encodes CASRGIADHTDTQYF. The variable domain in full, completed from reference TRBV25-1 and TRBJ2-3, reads EADIYQTPRYLVIGTGKKITLECSQTMGHDKMYWYQQDPGMELHLIHYSYGVNSTEKGDLSSESTVSRIRTEHFPLTLESARPSHTSQYLCASRGIADHTDTQYFGPGTRLTVL.

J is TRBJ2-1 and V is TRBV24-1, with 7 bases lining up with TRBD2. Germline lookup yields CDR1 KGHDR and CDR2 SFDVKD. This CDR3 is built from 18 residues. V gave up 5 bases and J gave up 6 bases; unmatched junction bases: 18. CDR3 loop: CATSVGGKGAGYFNEQFF. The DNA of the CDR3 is TGTGCCACCAGTGTGGGGGGGAAGGGCGCCGGATATTTCAATGAGCAGTTCTTC.

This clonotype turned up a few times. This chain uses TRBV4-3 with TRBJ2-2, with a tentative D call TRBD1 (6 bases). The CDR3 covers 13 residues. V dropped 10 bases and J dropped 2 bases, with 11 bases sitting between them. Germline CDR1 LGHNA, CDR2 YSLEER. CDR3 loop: CATSGVNTGELFF. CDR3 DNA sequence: TGCGCCACCTCAGGGGTAAACACCGGGGAGCTGTTTTTT.

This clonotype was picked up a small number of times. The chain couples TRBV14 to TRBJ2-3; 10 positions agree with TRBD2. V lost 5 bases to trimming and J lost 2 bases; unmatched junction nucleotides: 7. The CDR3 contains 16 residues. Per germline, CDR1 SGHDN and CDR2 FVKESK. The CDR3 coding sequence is TGTGCCAGCAGCTCCTGGACTAGCGGCTACACAGATACGCAGTATTTT. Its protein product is CASSSWTSGYTDTQYF. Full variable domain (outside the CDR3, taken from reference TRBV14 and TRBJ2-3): EAGVTQFPSHSVIEKGQTVTLRCDPISGHDNLYWYRRVMGKEIKFLLHFVKESKQDESGMPNNRFLAERTGGTYSTLKVQPAELEDSGVYFCASSSWTSGYTDTQYFGPGTRLTVL.

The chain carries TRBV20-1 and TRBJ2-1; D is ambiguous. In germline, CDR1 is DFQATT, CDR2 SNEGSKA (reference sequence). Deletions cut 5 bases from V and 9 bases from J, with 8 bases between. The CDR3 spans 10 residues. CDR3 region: CSASMTEQFF. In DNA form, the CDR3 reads TGCAGTGCTTCAATGACTGAGCAGTTCTTC.

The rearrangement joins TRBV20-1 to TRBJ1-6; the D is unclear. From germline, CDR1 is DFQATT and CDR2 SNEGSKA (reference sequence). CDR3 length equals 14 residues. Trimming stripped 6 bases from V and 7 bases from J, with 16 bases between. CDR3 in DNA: TGCAGTGCAACGACATTCTCGGGCAATTCACCCCTCCACTTT. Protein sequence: CSATTFSGNSPLHF.

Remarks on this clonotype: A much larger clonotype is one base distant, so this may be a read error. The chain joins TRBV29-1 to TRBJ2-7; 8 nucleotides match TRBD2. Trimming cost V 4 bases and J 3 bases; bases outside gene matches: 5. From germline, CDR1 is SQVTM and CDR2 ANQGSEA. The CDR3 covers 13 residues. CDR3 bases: TGCAGCGTTGCCGGGGGGGTCGACTACGAGCAGTACTTC. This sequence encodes CSVAGGVDYEQYF.

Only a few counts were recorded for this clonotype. The CDR3 region is CASSYGRDGRTEAFF. The CDR3 nucleotides are TGTGCCAGCAGTTACGGCAGGGACGGAAGGACTGAAGCTTTCTTT. The rearrangement uses TRBV6-2 or TRBV6-3 and TRBJ1-1, with TRBD1 as a possible D gene (5 bases). Germline CDR1 reads MNHEY; CDR2 reads SVGEGT. The CDR3 contains 15 residues. The V gene lost 2 bases and the J gene lost 5 bases, with 15 bases spanning the gap.

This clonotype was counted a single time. CDR3 DNA sequence: TGTGCCAGCGCTACCCTGGAGGGACAGGGTAAAGAGACCCAGTACTTC. Its protein product is CASATLEGQGKETQYF. The genes are TRBV2 and TRBJ2-5; the match to TRBD1 covers 9 bases. The CDR3 consists of 16 residues. Germline V gives CDR1 SNHLY, CDR2 FYNNEI. Losses at the gene ends were 8 bases for V and 3 bases for J; bases not matched to a gene: 13.

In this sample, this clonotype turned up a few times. The CDR3 loop reads CASSAASGRGDEQFF. CDR3 nucleotide sequence: TGTGCCAGCAGCGCAGCTAGCGGAAGGGGCGATGAGCAGTTCTTC. The rearrangement joins TRBV9 to TRBJ2-1; 7 nucleotides match TRBD2. The CDR3 is 15 residues long. After removal of 3 bases from V and 8 bases from J, the junction contained 11 bases not matched to a gene. CDR1 and CDR2 from the germline V gene are SGDLS and YYNGEE.

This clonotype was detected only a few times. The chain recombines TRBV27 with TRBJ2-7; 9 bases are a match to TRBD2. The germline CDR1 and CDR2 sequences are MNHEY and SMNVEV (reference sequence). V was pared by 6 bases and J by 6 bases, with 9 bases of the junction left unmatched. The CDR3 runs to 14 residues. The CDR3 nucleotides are TGTGCCAGCAGCTCATTAGCGGGAGCTGGCGAGCAGTACTTC. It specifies CASSSLAGAGEQYF.

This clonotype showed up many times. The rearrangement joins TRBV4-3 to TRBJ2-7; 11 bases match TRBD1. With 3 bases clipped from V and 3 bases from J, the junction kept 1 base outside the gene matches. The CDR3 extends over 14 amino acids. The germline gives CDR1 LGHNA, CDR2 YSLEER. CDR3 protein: CASSQGQGVYEQYF. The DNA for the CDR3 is TGCGCCAGCAGCCAGGGACAGGGGGTCTACGAGCAGTACTTC.

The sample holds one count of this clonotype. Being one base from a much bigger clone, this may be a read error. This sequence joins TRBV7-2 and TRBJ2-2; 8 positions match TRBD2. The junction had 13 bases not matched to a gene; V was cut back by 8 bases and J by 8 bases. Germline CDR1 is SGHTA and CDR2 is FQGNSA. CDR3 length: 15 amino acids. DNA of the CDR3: TGTGCCAGCGTTACGGGACTAGTGTCCCTGGGGGAGCTGTTTTTT. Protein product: CASVTGLVSLGELFF.

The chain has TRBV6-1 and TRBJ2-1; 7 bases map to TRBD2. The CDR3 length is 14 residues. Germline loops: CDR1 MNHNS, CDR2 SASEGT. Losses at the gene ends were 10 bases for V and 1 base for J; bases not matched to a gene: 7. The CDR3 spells CATYRTSSYNEQFF. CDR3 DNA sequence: TGTGCCACTTACAGGACTAGTTCCTACAATGAGCAGTTCTTC.

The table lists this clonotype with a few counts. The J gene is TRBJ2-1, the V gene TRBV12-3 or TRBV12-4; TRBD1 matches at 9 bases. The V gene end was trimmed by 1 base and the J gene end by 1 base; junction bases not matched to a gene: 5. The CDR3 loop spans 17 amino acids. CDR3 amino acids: CASSLEAGTGSYNEQFF. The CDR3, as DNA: TGTGCCAGCAGTTTAGAGGCAGGGACAGGGTCCTACAATGAGCAGTTCTTC.

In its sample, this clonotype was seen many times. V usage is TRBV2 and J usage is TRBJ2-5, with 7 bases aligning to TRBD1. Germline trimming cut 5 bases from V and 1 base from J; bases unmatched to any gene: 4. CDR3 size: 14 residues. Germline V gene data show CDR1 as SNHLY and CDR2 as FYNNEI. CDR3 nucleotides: TGTGCCAGCAGTTTGGGACAGACCCAAGAGACCCAGTACTTC. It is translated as CASSLGQTQETQYF.

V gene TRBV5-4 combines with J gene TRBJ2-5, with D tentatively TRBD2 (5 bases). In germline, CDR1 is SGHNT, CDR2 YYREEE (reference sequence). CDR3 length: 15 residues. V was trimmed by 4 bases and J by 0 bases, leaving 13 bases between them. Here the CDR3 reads CASSPYSGNQETQYF. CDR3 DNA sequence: TGTGCCAGCAGCCCATATTCCGGGAACCAAGAGACCCAGTACTTC.

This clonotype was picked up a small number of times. The CDR3 nucleotides are TGCAGCGTTGAAGATCCCCAGGGGTATGGGGGCTACACCTTC. Translating gives CSVEDPQGYGGYTF. The chain has TRBV29-1 and TRBJ1-2; TRBD1 is a possible D gene (6 bases). This CDR3 spans 14 amino acids. Germline values: CDR1 SQVTM, CDR2 ANQGSEA. The germline V and J ends were trimmed by 0 bases and 8 bases, with 16 bases remaining between them.

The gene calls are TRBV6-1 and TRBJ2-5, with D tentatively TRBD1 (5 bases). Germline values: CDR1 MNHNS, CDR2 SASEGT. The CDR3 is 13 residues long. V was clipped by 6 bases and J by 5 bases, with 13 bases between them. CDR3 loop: CASRGRAEETQYF. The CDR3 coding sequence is TGTGCCAGCAGGGGCAGGGCGGAGGAGACCCAGTACTTC.

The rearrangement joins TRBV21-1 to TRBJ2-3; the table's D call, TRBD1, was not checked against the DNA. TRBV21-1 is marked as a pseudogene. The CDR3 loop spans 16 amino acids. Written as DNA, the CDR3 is TGTGCCAGCACTACCGCAAGAGGGGGGGATCTAGATACGCAGTATTTT. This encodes CASTTARGGDLDTQYF.